This T cell receptor (beta chain) was identified in a study of OX40 agonist ivuxolimab in advanced cancers. The V gene's germline CDR1 is ENHRY and CDR2 SYGVKD. The CDR3 is made up of 12 amino acids. V shed 9 bases and J shed 4 bases, with 12 bases lying between them. Sequencing used immunoSEQ multiplex PCR; TCRdb keeps in-frame clones, though not all of them. This repertoire shows some 71,000 clones, about 90% found once; its top ten account for about 14%. This specimen was CD4+ or CD8+ T cells sorted from blood, taken in a trial of the OX40 agonist ivuxolimab. V gene TRBV10-3 combines with J gene TRBJ2-5; a weak D match, TRBD1 (5 bases). The receptor's source is an adult with an advanced solid tumor such as melanoma, head and neck, liver or kidney cancer. Here the CDR3 DNA reads TGTGCCATTCAGGGTGACGGAGAGACCCAGTACTTC. It specifies CAIQGDGETQYF.